The 14 T cell receptor beta chains in this list originate from one sample, sequenced in a study of control samples from healthy donors and cancer patients. TCRdb's table, derived via immunoSEQ multiplex PCR, lists solely in-frame clones and lacks some. The profile shows 150,000 to 200,000 clones, about nine tenths of them singletons. Sequencing was carried out using blood. All receptors derive from a woman under 40 in good health.

The chain has TRBV6-4 and TRBJ1-5; D is unclear. In germline, CDR1 is MRHNA, CDR2 SNTAGT. V was trimmed by 11 bases and J by 1 base, leaving 6 bases between them. The CDR3 has 11 residues. The chain's CDR3 is CASHSNQPQHF. The CDR3 region has the DNA TGTGCCTCCCACAGCAATCAGCCCCAGCATTTT.

The chain is built from TRBV6-1 and TRBJ1-2, with D perhaps matching TRBD1 (5 bases). Deletions cut 3 bases from V and 6 bases from J, with 11 bases between. This CDR3 contains 13 residues. Germline V gives CDR1 MNHNS, CDR2 SASEGT. The CDR3 DNA is TGTGCCAGCAGTGAGTCAGGGAGAGATGGCTACACCTTC. Protein: CASSESGRDGYTF.

V usage is TRBV7-6 and J usage is TRBJ1-6; the match to TRBD1 covers 10 bases. In germline, CDR1 is SGHVS, CDR2 FNYEAQ. The CDR3 runs 15 residues. The V gene end was trimmed by 1 base and the J gene end by 6 bases; junction bases not matched to a gene: 0. In DNA, the CDR3 is TGTGCCAGCAGCTTAGGGGACAGGGGTAATTCACCCCTCCACTTT. This sequence encodes CASSLGDRGNSPLHF.

The chain joins TRBV6-6 to TRBJ1-5; D is ambiguous. The length of the CDR3 is 12 residues. CDR1 MNHNY and CDR2 SVGAGI come from the germline V gene (reference sequence). V was shortened by 7 bases and J by 3 bases, with 7 bases between the two germline ends. The CDR3 DNA reads TGTGCCAGCACGGTTTCCAATCAGCCCCAGCATTTT. Its protein is CASTVSNQPQHF.

This clone was seen only once. The rearrangement uses TRBV5-1 and TRBJ2-3, with 8 nucleotides matching TRBD1. J lost 2 bases, V lost 0 bases, and 5 bases had no gene match. The CDR3 has 16 amino acids. Germline V gene sequence: CDR1 SGHRS, CDR2 YFSETQ. The CDR3: CASSLGTGWDTDTQYF. The CDR3 DNA sequence: TGCGCCAGCAGCTTGGGGACAGGGTGGGACACAGATACGCAGTATTTT.

This chain connects TRBV28 to TRBJ1-3; possible D gene TRBD1, 5 bases. V was cut by 8 bases and J by 0 bases, with 11 bases left in between. The CDR3 contains 14 residues. Looked up from germline, CDR1 is MDHEN and CDR2 is SYDVKM. The CDR3 sequence: CASGHPSSGNTIYF. CDR3 in DNA: TGTGCCAGCGGACACCCGAGCTCTGGAAACACCATATATTTT.

The chain couples TRBV9 to TRBJ2-1; 9 bases are a match to TRBD2. After removal of 0 bases from V and 3 bases from J, the junction contained 1 base not matched to a gene. CDR1 is SGDLS, CDR2 YYNGEE, per germline. This CDR3 spans 15 amino acids. As DNA, the CDR3 is TGTGCCAGCAGCGTAGCTAGCGGGAACTACAATGAGCAGTTCTTC. Amino acids: CASSVASGNYNEQFF.

This chain links TRBV2 with TRBJ2-3; 11 bases align to TRBD2. Germline trimming cut 4 bases from V and 0 bases from J; bases unmatched to any gene: 6. In germline, CDR1 is SNHLY, CDR2 FYNNEI. The CDR3 length is 17 residues. CDR3 sequence reads: CASSVQPSGGSTDTQYF. The CDR3 region has the DNA TGTGCCAGCAGTGTCCAACCTAGCGGGGGGAGCACAGATACGCAGTATTTT.

The chain employs TRBV2 and TRBJ2-1; 12 bases line up with TRBD2. Losses at the gene ends were 6 bases for V and 4 bases for J; bases not matched to a gene: 13. CDR3 length equals 18 residues. Per germline, CDR1 SNHLY and CDR2 FYNNEI. The CDR3 region is CASSPLPTSGSGYNEQFF. CDR3 sequence (DNA): TGTGCCAGCAGCCCCCTACCGACTAGCGGGAGTGGGTACAATGAGCAGTTCTTC.

The V gene is TRBV27, the J gene TRBJ1-1; D ambiguous. V lost 4 bases and J 4 bases, leaving 7 bases between the germline ends. The CDR3 spans 12 residues. Germline CDR1 and CDR2: MNHEY and SMNVEV (reference sequence). CDR3 region: CASSSRGTEAFF. CDR3 sequence (DNA): TGTGCCAGCAGTTCACGGGGCACTGAAGCTTTCTTT.

The chain uses TRBV6-5 and TRBJ1-2, with 7 nucleotides matching TRBD1. CDR1 and CDR2 from the germline V gene are MNHEY and SVGAGI. This CDR3 contains 13 residues. V lost 5 bases, J lost 5 bases, and 5 bases stayed unmatched. CDR3 sequence reads: CASSTPGGYGYTF. The CDR3, as DNA: TGTGCCAGCAGTACACCAGGGGGGTATGGCTACACCTTC.

The V and J genes are TRBV5-1 and TRBJ2-2; D is unclear. The CDR3 is made up of 14 amino acids. Germline values: CDR1 SGHRS, CDR2 YFSETQ. The V end was cut by 5 bases, the J end by 1 base, with 9 bases between. CDR3 in amino acids: CASRRLMNTGELFF. The CDR3 bases are TGCGCCAGCAGGAGACTGATGAACACCGGGGAGCTGTTTTTT.

This clone has just a few counts. This chain links TRBV7-9 with TRBJ2-6, with a tentative D call TRBD2 (5 bases). Looked up from germline, CDR1 is SEHNR and CDR2 is FQNEAQ (reference sequence). The CDR3 has 15 amino acids. V lost 1 base to trimming and J lost 2 bases, with 6 bases between them. CDR3 DNA: TGTGCCAGCAGCTTAGTGGAGGCTGGGGCCAACGTCCTGACTTTC. It yields the protein CASSLVEAGANVLTF.

The rearrangement links TRBV2 to TRBJ1-6, with TRBD1 as a possible D gene (6 bases). Trimming removed 6 bases from V and 4 bases from J, with 10 bases in between. Germline CDR1 and CDR2: SNHLY and FYNNEI. The CDR3 has 14 residues. The CDR3 is CASSRDIYNSPLHF. As DNA, the CDR3 is TGTGCCAGCAGCCGGGACATATATAATTCACCCCTCCACTTT. The full variable domain, its missing parts supplied by reference TRBV2 and TRBJ1-6, is EPEVTQTPSHQVTQMGQEVILRCVPISNHLYFYWYRQILGQKVEFLVSFYNNEISEKSEIFDDQFSVERPDGSNFTLKIRSTKLEDSAMYFCASSRDIYNSPLHFGNGTRLTVT.